These T cell receptor beta chains were read from a single sample in a study of blood T cell repertoires in COVID-19. This table comes from immunoSEQ multiplex PCR, and its TCRdb copy is limited to in-frame clones, with some not included. The table lists roughly 380,000 clones, roughly 87% of them singletons. Sequenced sample: PBMCs or T cells enriched from blood (not recorded which). These receptors originate from a woman between 25 and 40 years old who had recovered from COVID-19. Each CDR3 is given with its conserved first and last residue. A D gene is named only where the DNA matches it firmly. Clone size appears in some rows only: once, few, many, or a class for an expanded clone.

v_gene: TRBV6-4; j_gene: TRBJ2-3; d_gene: NA; abundance: NA; CDR3aa: CASSTSRGGMSTDTQYF; CDR3nt: NA
v_gene: TRBV9; j_gene: TRBJ2-7; d_gene: TRBD1; abundance: NA; CDR3aa: CASSVDSGQAYEQYF; CDR3nt: TGTGCCAGCAGCGTAGATAGTGGACAGGCCTACGAGCAGTACTTC
v_gene: TRBV7-8; j_gene: TRBJ2-5; d_gene: NA; abundance: NA; CDR3aa: CASSLAGLQETQYF; CDR3nt: TGTGCCAGCAGCTTAGCGGGACTGCAAGAGACCCAGTACTTC
v_gene: TRBV11-2; j_gene: TRBJ2-7; d_gene: TRBD2; abundance: NA; CDR3aa: CASSLVVGGTYEQYF; CDR3nt: TGTGCCAGCAGCTTGGTGGTGGGAGGGACGTACGAGCAGTACTTC
v_gene: TRBV2; j_gene: TRBJ1-1; d_gene: NA; abundance: NA; CDR3aa: CASWTGLGRNTEAFF; CDR3nt: TGTGCCAGCTGGACCGGACTTGGGAGGAACACTGAAGCTTTCTTT
v_gene: TRBV6-5; j_gene: TRBJ2-1; d_gene: NA; abundance: NA; CDR3aa: CASSGAAQGDEQKFF; CDR3nt: TGTGCCAGCAGCGGAGCCGCGCAAGGGGATGAGCAGAAGTTCTTC
v_gene: TRBV29-1; j_gene: TRBJ2-1; d_gene: NA; abundance: NA; CDR3aa: CSVVQDYNEQFF; CDR3nt: TGCAGCGTTGTCCAGGACTACAATGAGCAGTTCTTC
v_gene: TRBV7-7; j_gene: TRBJ1-5; d_gene: NA; abundance: NA; CDR3aa: CASRHQSRETIGNQPQHF; CDR3nt: TGTGCTAGCAGGCACCAATCTCGGGAGACGATCGGCAATCAGCCCCAGCATTTT
v_gene: TRBV5-1; j_gene: TRBJ1-4; d_gene: TRBD1; abundance: NA; CDR3aa: CASSPQPGQGREKLFF; CDR3nt: TGCGCCAGCAGCCCCCAACCGGGACAGGGAAGGGAAAAACTGTTTTTT
v_gene: TRBV19; j_gene: TRBJ2-1; d_gene: NA; abundance: NA; CDR3aa: CASSIVSSGSYNEQFF; CDR3nt: TGTGCCAGTAGTATAGTGTCCAGCGGCTCCTACAATGAGCAGTTCTTC
v_gene: TRBV19; j_gene: TRBJ2-3; d_gene: TRBD2; abundance: NA; CDR3aa: CASSTAGSSGSPTDTQYF; CDR3nt: TGTGCCAGTAGTACCGCCGGCTCTAGCGGGAGCCCCACAGATACGCAGTATTTT
v_gene: TRBV19; j_gene: TRBJ2-7; d_gene: NA; abundance: NA; CDR3aa: CASSPARGYEQYF; CDR3nt: TGTGCCAGTAGTCCCGCCCGAGGCTACGAGCAGTACTTC
v_gene: TRBV2; j_gene: TRBJ2-2; d_gene: NA; abundance: NA; CDR3aa: CASREPGELFF; CDR3nt: TGTGCCAGCAGGGAGCCCGGGGAGCTGTTTTTT
v_gene: TRBV3-1/TRBV3-2; j_gene: TRBJ2-7; d_gene: NA; abundance: NA; CDR3aa: CASSQVGTGPDEQYF; CDR3nt: TGTGCCAGCAGCCAAGTAGGTACAGGGCCAGACGAGCAGTACTTC
v_gene: TRBV5-1; j_gene: TRBJ1-1; d_gene: NA; abundance: NA; CDR3aa: CASSLDPGEIVAFF; CDR3nt: TGCGCCAGCAGCTTGGATCCAGGGGAGATTGTGGCTTTCTTT
v_gene: TRBV28; j_gene: TRBJ1-2; d_gene: NA; abundance: NA; CDR3aa: CASSFSVQNYGYTF; CDR3nt: TGTGCCAGCAGTTTCTCGGTACAGAACTATGGCTACACCTTC
v_gene: TRBV18; j_gene: TRBJ2-7; d_gene: TRBD1; abundance: NA; CDR3aa: CASSPPGQVNYEQYF; CDR3nt: TGTGCCAGCTCGCCCCCGGGACAGGTTAACTACGAGCAGTACTTC
v_gene: TRBV24-1; j_gene: TRBJ2-1; d_gene: TRBD2; abundance: NA; CDR3aa: CATSDPRLAVAHEQFF; CDR3nt: TGTGCCACCAGTGACCCTCGACTAGCGGTAGCCCATGAGCAGTTCTTC
v_gene: TRBV11-3; j_gene: TRBJ1-3; d_gene: NA; abundance: few; CDR3aa: CASSLLAGARGNTIYF; CDR3nt: TGTGCCAGCAGCTTATTGGCGGGGGCGCGTGGAAACACCATATATTTT
v_gene: TRBV5-1; j_gene: TRBJ2-1; d_gene: TRBD2; abundance: NA; CDR3aa: CASSAPSGGLYNEQFF; CDR3nt: TGCGCCAGCAGCGCCCCTAGCGGGGGACTTTACAATGAGCAGTTCTTC
v_gene: TRBV7-3; j_gene: TRBJ2-5; d_gene: NA; abundance: NA; CDR3aa: CASSTTLQETQYF; CDR3nt: TGTGCCAGCAGCACGACTCTTCAAGAGACCCAGTACTTC
v_gene: TRBV18; j_gene: TRBJ2-5; d_gene: NA; abundance: NA; CDR3aa: CASSPPVLETQYF; CDR3nt: TGTGCCAGCTCACCACCCGTACTAGAGACCCAGTACTTC
v_gene: TRBV9; j_gene: TRBJ2-2; d_gene: TRBD1; abundance: NA; CDR3aa: CASSVMGRGHGGELFF; CDR3nt: TGTGCCAGCAGCGTAATGGGCAGGGGGCATGGCGGGGAGCTGTTTTTT
v_gene: TRBV7-9; j_gene: TRBJ1-2; d_gene: NA; abundance: NA; CDR3aa: CAAYSGDPNYGYTF; CDR3nt: TGTGCCGCATATTCAGGGGATCCTAACTATGGCTACACCTTC
v_gene: TRBV2; j_gene: TRBJ1-1; d_gene: NA; abundance: NA; CDR3aa: CASSGDNSEAFF; CDR3nt: TGTGCCAGCAGTGGGGACAATTCTGAAGCTTTCTTT
v_gene: TRBV27; j_gene: TRBJ2-7; d_gene: NA; abundance: once; CDR3aa: CASSLSPRPEFYEQYF; CDR3nt: TGTGCCAGCAGTTTATCTCCCAGGCCTGAATTTTACGAGCAGTACTTC
v_gene: TRBV7-3; j_gene: TRBJ2-1; d_gene: TRBD2; abundance: NA; CDR3aa: CASSLTASGHNEQFF; CDR3nt: TGTGCCAGCAGCTTAACGGCTAGCGGACACAATGAGCAGTTCTTC
v_gene: TRBV6-5; j_gene: TRBJ2-6; d_gene: NA; abundance: NA; CDR3aa: CASSRTGRVVLTF; CDR3nt: TGTGCCAGCAGCCGTACAGGGCGTGTCGTCCTGACTTTC
v_gene: TRBV3-1/TRBV3-2; j_gene: TRBJ2-3; d_gene: TRBD1; abundance: NA; CDR3aa: CASSRDRGTDTQYF; CDR3nt: TGTGCCAGCAGCCGGGACAGGGGCACAGATACGCAGTATTTT
v_gene: TRBV4-2; j_gene: TRBJ1-5; d_gene: NA; abundance: NA; CDR3aa: CASSQAGDNQPQHF; CDR3nt: TGTGCCAGCAGCCAAGCAGGGGACAATCAGCCCCAGCATTTT
v_gene: TRBV2; j_gene: TRBJ2-1; d_gene: TRBD2; abundance: NA; CDR3aa: CATVGREANEQFF; CDR3nt: TGTGCCACCGTGGGGCGGGAGGCCAATGAGCAGTTCTTC
v_gene: TRBV4-1; j_gene: TRBJ2-5; d_gene: TRBD1; abundance: NA; CDR3aa: CASSQDEKDRVQETQYF; CDR3nt: TGCGCCAGCAGCCAAGATGAGAAGGACAGGGTCCAAGAGACCCAGTACTTC
v_gene: TRBV18; j_gene: TRBJ2-5; d_gene: NA; abundance: once; CDR3aa: CASSPPVQLYQETQYF; CDR3nt: TGTGCCAGCTCACCACCGGTACAGCTATACCAAGAGACCCAGTACTTC
v_gene: TRBV12-3/TRBV12-4; j_gene: TRBJ2-2; d_gene: NA; abundance: NA; CDR3aa: CGGMDNTGELFF; CDR3nt: TGTGGCGGGATGGATAACACCGGGGAGCTGTTTTTT
v_gene: TRBV30; j_gene: TRBJ1-1; d_gene: NA; abundance: few; CDR3aa: CAWSVQVNTEAFF; CDR3nt: TGTGCCTGGAGTGTACAGGTGAACACTGAAGCTTTCTTT
v_gene: TRBV10-2; j_gene: TRBJ2-7; d_gene: TRBD2; abundance: NA; CDR3aa: CASSDRTSGGYEQYF; CDR3nt: TGCGCCAGCAGCGACCGGACTAGCGGGGGCTACGAGCAGTACTTC
v_gene: TRBV6-5; j_gene: TRBJ2-7; d_gene: NA; abundance: NA; CDR3aa: CASSFDRRLSYEQYF; CDR3nt: TGTGCCAGCAGCTTCGACAGGCGCCTCTCCTACGAGCAGTACTTC
v_gene: TRBV27; j_gene: TRBJ2-3; d_gene: NA; abundance: once; CDR3aa: CASSFPGSGTDTQYF; CDR3nt: TGTGCCAGCAGTTTCCCGGGTAGCGGAACAGATACGCAGTATTTT
v_gene: TRBV7-2; j_gene: TRBJ1-1; d_gene: NA; abundance: NA; CDR3aa: CASSLSGQLTEAFF; CDR3nt: TGTGCCAGCAGCTTATCCGGACAGCTAACTGAAGCTTTCTTT
v_gene: TRBV6-1; j_gene: TRBJ1-2; d_gene: NA; abundance: NA; CDR3aa: CASSEGLLQGGYTF; CDR3nt: TGTGCCAGCAGTGAAGGACTCCTTCAGGGAGGTTACACCTTC
v_gene: TRBV25-1; j_gene: TRBJ1-4; d_gene: NA; abundance: NA; CDR3aa: CASSGLGGAGGEKLFF; CDR3nt: TGTGCCAGCAGTGGTCTCGGGGGGGCTGGGGGTGAAAAACTGTTTTTT
v_gene: TRBV12-3/TRBV12-4; j_gene: TRBJ1-2; d_gene: NA; abundance: few; CDR3aa: CASSFSVNYGYTF; CDR3nt: TGTGCCAGCAGTTTTTCAGTGAACTATGGCTACACCTTC
v_gene: TRBV21-1; j_gene: TRBJ1-1; d_gene: NA; abundance: NA; CDR3aa: CASSKEGDTEAFF; CDR3nt: TGTGCCAGCAGCAAAGAAGGGGACACTGAAGCTTTCTTT
v_gene: TRBV6-5; j_gene: TRBJ1-5; d_gene: TRBD1; abundance: once; CDR3aa: CASTPRDSQNQPQHF; CDR3nt: TGTGCCAGCACCCCCCGGGACAGCCAGAATCAGCCCCAGCATTTT
v_gene: TRBV25-1; j_gene: TRBJ1-3; d_gene: TRBD1; abundance: NA; CDR3aa: CASSGRDSFSGNTIYF; CDR3nt: TGTGCCAGCAGTGGCCGGGACAGTTTCTCTGGAAACACCATATATTTT
v_gene: TRBV7-2; j_gene: TRBJ2-7; d_gene: NA; abundance: NA; CDR3aa: CASSFYLTTYEQYF; CDR3nt: TGTGCCAGCAGCTTTTACCTAACCACCTACGAGCAGTACTTC
v_gene: TRBV7-8; j_gene: TRBJ2-6; d_gene: TRBD2; abundance: few; CDR3aa: CASKARGGTYSGANVLTF; CDR3nt: TGTGCCAGCAAGGCCCGGGGAGGGACCTACTCTGGGGCCAACGTCCTGACTTTC
v_gene: TRBV15; j_gene: TRBJ2-7; d_gene: NA; abundance: NA; CDR3aa: CATSPGTYEQYF; CDR3nt: TGTGCCACCAGCCCAGGGACCTACGAGCAGTACTTC
v_gene: TRBV7-9; j_gene: TRBJ2-1; d_gene: TRBD1; abundance: NA; CDR3aa: CASSQGVHNEQFF; CDR3nt: TGTGCCAGCAGCCAGGGGGTCCACAATGAGCAGTTCTTC
v_gene: TRBV20-1; j_gene: TRBJ1-2; d_gene: NA; abundance: NA; CDR3aa: CSARQAYGYTF; CDR3nt: TGCAGTGCTAGGCAGGCCTATGGCTACACCTTC
v_gene: TRBV7-9; j_gene: TRBJ2-6; d_gene: NA; abundance: NA; CDR3aa: CASSTGDSSGANVLTF; CDR3nt: TGTGCCAGCAGCACGGGTGACAGCTCTGGGGCCAACGTCCTGACTTTC
v_gene: TRBV6-1; j_gene: TRBJ1-2; d_gene: TRBD1; abundance: NA; CDR3aa: CASSEVAGGGYGYTF; CDR3nt: TGTGCCAGCAGTGAGGTAGCAGGGGGAGGCTATGGCTACACCTTC
v_gene: TRBV9; j_gene: TRBJ1-4; d_gene: TRBD1; abundance: NA; CDR3aa: CASSVSGTGINEKLFF; CDR3nt: TGTGCCAGCAGCGTATCCGGGACAGGCATTAATGAAAAACTGTTTTTT
v_gene: TRBV9; j_gene: TRBJ2-1; d_gene: TRBD1; abundance: NA; CDR3aa: CASSMSRGQGYNEQFF; CDR3nt: TGTGCCAGCAGCATGAGTCGGGGACAGGGATACAATGAGCAGTTCTTC
v_gene: TRBV21-1; j_gene: TRBJ2-1; d_gene: NA; abundance: NA; CDR3aa: CASSKGTGLAQNEQFF; CDR3nt: TGTGCCAGCAGCAAGGGTACGGGACTAGCTCAGAATGAGCAGTTCTTC